This T cell receptor beta chain comes out of a study of cytomegalovirus exposure and HLA in healthy donors. Broader study findings: It was reported that the classifier diagnosed cytomegalovirus status with high specificity and sensitivity in both the original and validation cohorts.

This CDR3 contains 12 residues. Trimming removed 6 bases from V and 3 bases from J, with 8 bases in between. Germline V gene data show CDR1 as WNHNN and CDR2 as SYGVQD (reference sequence). 13 Jbeta primers and 60 Vbeta primers were used for the PCR. The assay was immunoSEQ multiplex PCR, and TCRdb's table has in-frame clones only and misses some. Of around 170,000 clones in the sample, 71% are singletons; the top ten hold less than 1.6%. Comment on this clone: Its antigen is currently unknown.

The J gene is TRBJ1-2, the V gene TRBV10-1, with D possibly matching TRBD1 (6 bases). The receptor was isolated from a girl between 10 and 17 years old in good health and CMV-seronegative. The sequenced material came from PBMCs. CDR3 in amino acids: CASRQGYYGYTF. In DNA form, the CDR3 reads TGCGCCAGCAGACAGGGTTACTATGGCTACACCTTC.